This TCR beta chain was found in a study of T cell responses to AZD1222 COVID-19 vaccine. The study's findings and limits: Repertoire sampling happened only post peak T cell response. Spike was spanned by vaccine-associated CD4 TCRs, which were dominant at 160-218 and 743-854. The study found Spike-specific TCR breadth and depth rose after two AZD1222 doses.

The protocol was immunoSEQ multiplex PCR, while the TCRdb copy is restricted to in-frame clones and leaves out a portion. The data show around 260,000 clones, more than 85% seen once. Turning to this clone: Antigen: not known.

Germline V gene data show CDR1 as LGHDT and CDR2 as YNNKEL (reference sequence). The CDR3 is 15 amino acids. The J segment lost 6 bases and the V segment lost 2 bases, leaving 4 bases of the junction unmatched. The specimen comprised peripheral blood, sampled on day 0 of AZD1222 vaccination. The J gene is TRBJ1-6, the V gene TRBV3-1 (or the pseudogene TRBV3-2); TRBD1 aligns across 7 bases. The sequence was obtained from an adult in good health. CDR3 loop: CASSQLDRTNSPLHF. For the CDR3, the DNA is TGTGCCAGCAGCCAATTGGACAGGACTAATTCACCCCTCCACTTT.